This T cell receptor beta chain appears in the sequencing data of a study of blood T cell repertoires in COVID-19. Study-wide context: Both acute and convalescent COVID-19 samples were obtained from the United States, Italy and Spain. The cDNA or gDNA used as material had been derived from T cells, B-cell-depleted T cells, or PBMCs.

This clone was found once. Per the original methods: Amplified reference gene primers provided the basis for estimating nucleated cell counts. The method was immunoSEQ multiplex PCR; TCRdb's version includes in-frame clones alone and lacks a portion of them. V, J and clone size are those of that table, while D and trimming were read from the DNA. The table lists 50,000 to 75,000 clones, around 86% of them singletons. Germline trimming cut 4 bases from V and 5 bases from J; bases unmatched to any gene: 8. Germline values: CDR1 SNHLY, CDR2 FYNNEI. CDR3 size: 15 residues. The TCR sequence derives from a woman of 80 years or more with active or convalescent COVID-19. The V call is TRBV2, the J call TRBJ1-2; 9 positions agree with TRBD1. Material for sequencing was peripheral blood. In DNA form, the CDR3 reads TGTGCCAGCAGTGCAGAACAGGGGGCGAGGTATGGCTACACCTTC. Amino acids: CASSAEQGARYGYTF.